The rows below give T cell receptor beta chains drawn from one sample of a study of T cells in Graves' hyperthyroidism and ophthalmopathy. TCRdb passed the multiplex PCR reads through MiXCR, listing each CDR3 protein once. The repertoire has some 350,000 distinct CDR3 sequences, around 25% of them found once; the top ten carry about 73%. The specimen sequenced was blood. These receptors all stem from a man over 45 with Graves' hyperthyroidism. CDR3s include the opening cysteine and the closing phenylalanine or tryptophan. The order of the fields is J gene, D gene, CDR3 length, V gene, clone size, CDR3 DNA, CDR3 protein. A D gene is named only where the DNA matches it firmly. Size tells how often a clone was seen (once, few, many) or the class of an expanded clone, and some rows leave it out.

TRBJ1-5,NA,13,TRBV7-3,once,TGTGCCAGCAGCTTCGACGGTAATCAGCCCCAGCATTTT,CASSFDGNQPQHF
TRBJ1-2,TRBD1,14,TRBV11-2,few,TGTGCCAGCAGCTTAGGCCTCAGGGGGGGTGGCTACACCTTC,CASSLGLRGGGYTF
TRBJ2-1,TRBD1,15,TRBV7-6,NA,TGTGCCAGCAGCTTAGAAGCAAGAACAGGGGGTGAGCAGTTCTTC,CASSLEARTGGEQFF
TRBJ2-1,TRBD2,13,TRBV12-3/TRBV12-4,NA,TGTGCCAGCAACTTAGCGGGAGGCAATGAGCGGTTCTTC,CASNLAGGNERFF
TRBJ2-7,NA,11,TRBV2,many,TGTGCCAGCAGGAACGGATACGAGCAGTACTTC,CASRNGYEQYF
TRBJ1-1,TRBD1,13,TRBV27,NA,TGTGCCAGCAGTAACCGACAGGGCGCTGAAGCTTTCTTT,CASSNRQGAEAFF
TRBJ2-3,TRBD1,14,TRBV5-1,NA,TGCGCCAGCGGCTTGCAACCGGGGACAGATATGCAGTATTTT,CASGLQPGTDMQYF
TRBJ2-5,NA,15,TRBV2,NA,TGTGCCAGCAGTGAGACTCGGTGGGTCCAAGAGACCCAGTACTTC,CASSETRWVQETQYF
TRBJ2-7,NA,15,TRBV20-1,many,TGCAGTGCTAACCAGCCCGGGACACGCTCCCTCGAGCAGTACTTC,CSANQPGTRSLEQYF
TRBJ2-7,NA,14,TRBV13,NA,TGTGCCAGCAGTCCGGCCCAAAGAAAATACGAGCAGTACTTC,CASSPAQRKYEQYF
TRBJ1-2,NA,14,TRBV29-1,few,TGCAGCGTTACCTCCTCGGGGGGCGGCTATGGCTACACCTTC,CSVTSSGGGYGYTF
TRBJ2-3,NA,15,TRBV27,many,TGTGCCAGCAGTTTACGGACAGGGAGGGCAGATACGCAGTATTTT,CASSLRTGRADTQYF
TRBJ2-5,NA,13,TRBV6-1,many,TGTGCCAGCAGCTCCACAGGGTGGGAGACCCAGTACTTC,CASSSTGWETQYF
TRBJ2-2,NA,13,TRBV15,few,TGTGCCACCAGCAGAGAGGGTGGCGGGGAGCTGTTTTTT,CATSREGGGELFF
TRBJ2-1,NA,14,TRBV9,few,TGTGCCAGCAGCTCGGGGGACACTTACAATGAGCAGTTCTTC,CASSSGDTYNEQFF
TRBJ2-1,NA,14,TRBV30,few,TGTGCCTGGAGTGTACCTAGCGCCTACAATGAGCAGTTCTTC,CAWSVPSAYNEQFF
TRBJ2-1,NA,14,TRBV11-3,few,TGTGCCAGCAGCTTAGGTAGGGACGGCAATGAGCAGTTCTTC,CASSLGRDGNEQFF
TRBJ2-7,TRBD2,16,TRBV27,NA,TGTGCCAGCAGTTTAACGGTGGGACTAGCGGAATACGAGCAGTACTTC,CASSLTVGLAEYEQYF
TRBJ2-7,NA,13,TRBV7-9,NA,TGTGCCAGCAGCTTCCAGGGCTCCTACGAGCAGTACTTC,CASSFQGSYEQYF
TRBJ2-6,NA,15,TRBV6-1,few,TGTGCCAGCAAGGGGGGAAAGGCTGGGGCCAACGTCCTGACTTTC,CASKGGKAGANVLTF
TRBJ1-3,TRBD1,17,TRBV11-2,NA,TGTGCCAGCAGCTCCGGCGGGACAGGTGGGGTTGGAAACACCATATATTTT,CASSSGGTGGVGNTIYF
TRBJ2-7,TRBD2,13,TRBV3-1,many,TGTGCCAGCAGCAGCGGGGATTCCTACGAGCAGTACTTC,CASSSGDSYEQYF
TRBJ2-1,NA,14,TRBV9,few,TGTGCCAGCAGCGTAGGGGGGGCCGAGAATGAGCAGTTCTTC,CASSVGGAENEQFF
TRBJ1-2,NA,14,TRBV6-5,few,TGTGCCAGCAGTTACGGGACACGTAACTATGGCTACACCTTC,CASSYGTRNYGYTF
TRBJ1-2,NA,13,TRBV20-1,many,TGCAGTGCCATACAACCTGGTAGCTATGGCTACACCTTC,CSAIQPGSYGYTF
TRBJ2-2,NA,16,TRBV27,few,TGTGCCAGCAGTTTCCTTGGGGGGCAGAACACCGGGGAGCTGTTTTTT,CASSFLGGQNTGELFF
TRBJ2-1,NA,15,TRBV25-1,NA,TGTGCCAGCAGTGAATTTAAAAGGGGGGGCGATGAGCAGTTCTTC,CASSEFKRGGDEQFF
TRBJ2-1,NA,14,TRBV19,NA,TGTGCCAGTAGTATAGAGGGGTCCAGGGATGAGCAGTTCTTC,CASSIEGSRDEQFF
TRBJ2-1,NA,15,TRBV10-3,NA,TGTGCCATCAGTGGAGGGCAGGGCCTCTACAATGAGCAGTTCTTC,CAISGGQGLYNEQFF
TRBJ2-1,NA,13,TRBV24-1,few,TGTGCCACCAGTGCTTCGGGGTTAAGTGAGCAGTTCTTC,CATSASGLSEQFF
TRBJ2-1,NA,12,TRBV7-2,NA,TGTGCCAGCAGCTTAACGAGCGTTGAGCAGTTCTTC,CASSLTSVEQFF
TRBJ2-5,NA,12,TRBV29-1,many,TGCAGCGTTGAACCCACGGGGGAGACCCAGTACTTC,CSVEPTGETQYF
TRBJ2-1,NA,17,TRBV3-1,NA,TGTGCCAGCAGCCAAGACGGAGGTAGCGAGAGTTACGATGAGCAGTTCTTC,CASSQDGGSESYDEQFF
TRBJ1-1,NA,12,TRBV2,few,TGTGCCAGCAGTGACGACAGCATGAACGGTTTCTTT,CASSDDSMNGFF
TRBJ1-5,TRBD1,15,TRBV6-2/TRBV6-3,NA,TGTGCCAGTACCGATCGCACAGGGGTAAATCAGCCCCAGCATTTT,CASTDRTGVNQPQHF
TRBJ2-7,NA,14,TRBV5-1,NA,TGCGCCAGCAGCTTGGGCCAGGCAGCCTACGAGCAGTACTTC,CASSLGQAAYEQYF
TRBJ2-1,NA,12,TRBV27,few,TGTGCCAGCAGAGAAAGGAACAATGAGCAGTTCTTC,CASRERNNEQFF
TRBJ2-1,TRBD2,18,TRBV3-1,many,TGTGCCAGCAGCCAAGAGCTCCGGGGACTAGCGGGTACAGGGGAGCAGTTCTTC,CASSQELRGLAGTGEQFF
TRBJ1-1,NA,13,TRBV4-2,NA,TGTGCCAGCAGCCAAGTATCAGATTCTGAAGCTTTCTTT,CASSQVSDSEAFF
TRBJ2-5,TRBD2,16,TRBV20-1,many,TGCAGTGCTAGGGTGGGGCCGGGAGGGCTCCAAGAGACCCAGTACTTC,CSARVGPGGLQETQYF
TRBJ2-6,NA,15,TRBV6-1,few,TGTGCCAGCAGCCGATCCAGGGCCGGGGCCAACGTCCTGACTTTC,CASSRSRAGANVLTF
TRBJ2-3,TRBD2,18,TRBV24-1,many,TGTGCCACCAGTGATCACCTCACTAGCGGGAGGGCCAGGGATACGCAGTATTTT,CATSDHLTSGRARDTQYF
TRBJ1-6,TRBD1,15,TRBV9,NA,TGTGCCAGCAGCCATAACAGGGGGCGGAATTCACCCCTCCACTTT,CASSHNRGRNSPLHF
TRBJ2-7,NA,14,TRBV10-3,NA,TGTGCCATCAGTGAGAGGGGAAGGGGCTACGAGCAGTACTTC,CAISERGRGYEQYF
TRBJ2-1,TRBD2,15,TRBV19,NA,TGTGCCAGTACCCCGGGGGGGAACCCCTACAATGAGCAGTTCTTC,CASTPGGNPYNEQFF
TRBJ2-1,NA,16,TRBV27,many,TGTGCCAGCAGCCCTCTGGGGTCGAGCATATACAATGAGCAGTTCTTC,CASSPLGSSIYNEQFF
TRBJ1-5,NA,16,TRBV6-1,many,TGTGCCAGCAGTGCTTATGCCCAAGGTAGCAATCAGCCCCAGCATTTT,CASSAYAQGSNQPQHF
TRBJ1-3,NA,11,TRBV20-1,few,TGCAGTGCTAGCCCAGGAAACACCATATATTTT,CSASPGNTIYF
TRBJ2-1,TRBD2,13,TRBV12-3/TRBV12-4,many,TGTGCCAGCAGTGTGACTAGCCGGGATGAGCAGTTCTTC,CASSVTSRDEQFF
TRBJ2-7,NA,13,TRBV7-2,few,TGTGCCAGCAGCTTATATGACCTCTACGAGCAGTACTTC,CASSLYDLYEQYF
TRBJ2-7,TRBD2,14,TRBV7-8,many,TGTGCCAGCAGCCCCACTAGCGTCTCCTACGAGCAGTACTTC,CASSPTSVSYEQYF
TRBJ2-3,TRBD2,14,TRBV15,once,TGTGCCACCAGCCTCAGCGGGAACCCAGATACGCAGTATTTT,CATSLSGNPDTQYF